The following is a T cell receptor beta chain sequence with its context. Random hexamers were used to reverse transcribe the RNA input (roughly 0.5 to 1 ug). The authors amplified TCR beta CDR3 across 54 Vbeta and 13 Jbeta using immunoSEQ multiplex PCR. From the immunoSEQ multiplex PCR reads, TCRdb called clonotypes with MiXCR, one entry per CDR3 protein. Among around 230,000 distinct CDR3 sequences listed, around 95% were seen once. The multiple sclerosis controls, all treatment-naive patients, had relapsing-remitting disease that was stable or active. TEMRA cells were enriched by FACS, while CD8+ and CD4+ T cells were obtained through a negative isolation that was performed magnetically. The entry originates in a study of CD8 T cells in Susac syndrome. The TCR was taken from a human donor with multiple sclerosis. What was sequenced was CD4+ T cells from PBMCs.

The CDR3 DNA follows: TGTGCCAGCAGCTTTTTGATAGGCACTGAAGCTTTCTTT. The encoded protein is CASSFLIGTEAFF. V usage is TRBV5-6 and J usage is TRBJ1-1; D gene unclear. Germline V gene sequence: CDR1 SGHDT, CDR2 YYEEEE. With 2 bases removed from V and 4 bases from J, the gap between germline ends came to 9 bases. The CDR3 is 13 residues long.